What follows describes a single T cell receptor (beta chain). The antigen remains undetermined. The data belong to a study of cytomegalovirus exposure and HLA in healthy donors. About the research overall: A subsequent analysis stated that the roughly 120 validation repertoires were run on the same platform as the roughly 670 first-cohort repertoires.

Regarding the study as a whole: Reportedly, diagnosis of cytomegalovirus status by the classifier showed high specificity and sensitivity. Subsequent analysis found a tendency for first-cohort TCR clusters to co-occur within the approximately 130 validation repertoires. More than 150 TCR beta chains were listed as cytomegalovirus-associated.

Generated by immunoSEQ multiplex PCR, the TCRdb table keeps only in-frame clones and is missing some. The sample includes fewer than 75,000 clones, roughly 96% of them seen just once. Germline V gene lookup returns CDR1 SGDLS and CDR2 YYNGEE. V dropped 3 bases and J dropped 4 bases, with 13 bases sitting between them. CDR3 size: 15 residues. The receptor comes from a man younger than 30 in good health and CMV-seronegative. The chain couples TRBV9 to TRBJ2-2; D possibly corresponds to TRBD2 (6 bases). The material sequenced was PBMCs. The CDR3 DNA reads TGTGCCAGCAGCGGTTGGGACTTAAGCACCGGGGAGCTGTTTTTT. It translates to CASSGWDLSTGELFF.